The clone carrying this T cell receptor (beta chain) has a count of ten or more. Its antigen is currently unknown. This specimen comes from a study of T cells in Graves' hyperthyroidism and ophthalmopathy. Study summary: Peripheral blood was collected at initial diagnosis, before any treatment.

Absent ophthalmopathy progression within 18 months defined stable Graves' hyperthyroidism. Fresh peripheral blood, 10 ml, yielded the PBMCs. RNA transcripts yielded amplified TCR beta CDR3 regions. The HTBI primer set was used in a first-round RT-PCR of the TCR CDR3. From the multiplex PCR reads, TCRdb called clonotypes with MiXCR, one entry per CDR3 protein. The table shows a few hundred thousand distinct CDR3 sequences, with less than 25% occurring only once. Whole-study findings and limits: Ophthalmopathy was told apart from stable hyperthyroidism by a 13 V-J model.

The sequencing sample was made of blood. This sequence originates from a man aged 18-30 years with Graves' hyperthyroidism.

CDR3 protein: CASSYTSPLREQYF. In nucleotides, the CDR3 is TGTGCCAGCAGTTACACTAGCCCCCTTCGCGAGCAGTACTTC. This chain connects TRBV6-5 to TRBJ2-7, with D perhaps matching TRBD2 (6 bases). Germline V CDR1 and CDR2: MNHEY, SVGAGI. CDR3 size: 14 residues. V shed 2 bases and J shed 6 bases, with 14 bases lying between them.